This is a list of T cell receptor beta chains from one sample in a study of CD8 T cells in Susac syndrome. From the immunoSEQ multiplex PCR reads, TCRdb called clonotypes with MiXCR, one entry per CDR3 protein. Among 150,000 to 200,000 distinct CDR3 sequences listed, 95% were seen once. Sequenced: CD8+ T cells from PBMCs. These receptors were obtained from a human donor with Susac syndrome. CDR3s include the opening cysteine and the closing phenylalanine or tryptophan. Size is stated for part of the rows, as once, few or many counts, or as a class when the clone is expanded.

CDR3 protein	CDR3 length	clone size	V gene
CASTDIQEPGNEQFF	15	-	TRBV19
CASSEDPGTGGRSDTQYF	18	-	TRBV6-1
CASSFLRVYEQYF	13	-	TRBV28
CASSVGEVTEAFF	13	-	TRBV9
CASSPSSGIRDTQYF	15	-	TRBV9
CASSSHYVGDTQYF	14	-	TRBV7-2
CASSLGTGEYEQYF	14	-	TRBV5-1
CASRPRGYSTEAFF	14	-	TRBV13
CAWSVGQELTETQYF	15	-	TRBV30
CASSLWTSGSNEQFF	15	-	TRBV7-2
CSAEQTSGTTAGEQYF	16	-	TRBV20-1
CAWSRQGDQPQHF	13	-	TRBV30
CSVYRGDEQYF	11	few	TRBV29-1
CASSGTNYNEQFF	13	-	TRBV5-1
CASSLGAGKETQYF	14	-	TRBV12-3/TRBV12-4
CASSGTSGSINEQFF	15	-	TRBV10-2
CASSLTGSINEQYF	14	-	TRBV5-6
CASSASSVFTDTQYF	15	-	TRBV6-1
CASRLGPRYGYTF	13	-	TRBV12-3/TRBV12-4
CASSPSTSGRPYNEQFF	17	-	TRBV4-1
CASSPMGQGAYEQYF	15	-	TRBV9
CASSYTLGPNQPQHF	15	-	TRBV27
CASSVGEGRTEAFF	14	once	TRBV18
CASSYSGRDYEQYF	14	-	TRBV6-5
CSARPSGLWEKLFF	14	-	TRBV20-1
CASSLGQTYGYTF	13	-	TRBV12-3/TRBV12-4
CASNRRGNYGYTF	13	-	TRBV21-1
CASKEGGGTEAFF	13	-	TRBV6-6
CATADRGIINQPQHF	15	-	TRBV15
CASSFRIAGGRETQYF	16	once	TRBV7-8
CAWGDSLNTEAFF	13	-	TRBV30
CASSSGLAGHTDTQYF	16	-	TRBV7-8
CASSTYLAGTAGNTIYF	17	once	TRBV7-2
CASSLSRDRGYGYTF	15	-	TRBV27
CASSYSVENYGYTF	14	-	TRBV6-5
CSAVPGTSGRDSSYNEQFF	19	-	TRBV20-1
CASTLKDGTEAFF	13	-	TRBV19
CASSVEDTGELFF	13	-	TRBV9
CATAPGTGYNQPQHF	15	-	TRBV24-1
CASRLPGANVLTF	13	-	TRBV5-4
CASSPTRNTGELFF	14	-	TRBV18
CASSTQGRVSNQPQHF	16	-	TRBV19
CATSRDRGLNTEAFF	15	-	TRBV15
CSGELGTYNEQFF	13	-	TRBV20-1
CASSDQGANTGELFF	15	-	TRBV18
CASSFSITNEQFF	13	-	TRBV27
CSALTGGNNEQFF	13	-	TRBV20-1
CSAARQGREETQYF	14	-	TRBV20-1